What follows is one T cell receptor beta chain and its context. This entry is derived from a study of T cell changes during pregnancy in multiple sclerosis. Sequencing used immunoSEQ multiplex PCR; TCRdb keeps in-frame clones, though not all of them. The sample has about 98,000 clones, around 90% seen once. The germline CDR1 and CDR2 sequences are SGHAT and FQNNGV. CDR3 length equals 16 residues. V dropped 3 bases and J dropped 7; count of bases not matched to a gene: 9. The sequence was collected from a female donor in good health, enrolled as a control in a pregnancy study. This sequence joins TRBV11-2 and TRBJ2-2; TRBD2 aligns across 9 bases. The sample in question was peripheral blood, obtained after pregnancy. CDR3 coding DNA: TGTGCCAGCAGCTTGCTAGCGGGAATGGATAACGGGGAGCTGTTTTTT. This gives the protein CASSLLAGMDNGELFF.